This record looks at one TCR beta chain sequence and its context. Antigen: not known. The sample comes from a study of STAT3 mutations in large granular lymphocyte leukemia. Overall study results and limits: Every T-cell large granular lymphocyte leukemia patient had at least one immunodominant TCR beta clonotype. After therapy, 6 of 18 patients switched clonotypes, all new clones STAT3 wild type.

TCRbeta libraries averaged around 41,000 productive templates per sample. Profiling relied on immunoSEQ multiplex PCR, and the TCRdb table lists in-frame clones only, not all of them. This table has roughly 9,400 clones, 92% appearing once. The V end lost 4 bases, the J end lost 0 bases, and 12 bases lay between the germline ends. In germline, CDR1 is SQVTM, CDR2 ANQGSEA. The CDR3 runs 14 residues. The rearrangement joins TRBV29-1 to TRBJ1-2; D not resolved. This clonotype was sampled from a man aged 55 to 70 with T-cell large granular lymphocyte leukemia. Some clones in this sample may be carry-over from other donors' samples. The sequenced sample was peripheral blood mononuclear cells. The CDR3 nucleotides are TGCAGCGTTGTTCGCGACACTTCTAACTATGGCTACACCTTC. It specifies CSVVRDTSNYGYTF.